This is a list of T cell receptor beta chains from one sample in a study of T cell changes during pregnancy in multiple sclerosis. Method: immunoSEQ multiplex PCR; TCRdb's copy keeps in-frame clones and lacks some. The sample contains 78,000 or so clones, about nine tenths of which appear only once. The sequencing used CD4+ T cells from peripheral blood mononuclear cells, collected before pregnancy. The receptors originated from a female donor with multiple sclerosis, enrolled in a pregnancy study. Both conserved end residues are part of each CDR3. Fields, in order: V gene, D gene, J gene, clone size, CDR3 DNA, CDR3 protein. A D gene is named only where the DNA matches it firmly. Part of the rows lack a size; the others show once, few, many or a class for expanded clones.

>TRBV29-1|TRBD1|TRBJ1-1|NA
TGCAGCGCGTCAGGGGGATCCACTGAAGCTTTCTTT
CSASGGSTEAFF
>TRBV19|NA|TRBJ1-2|NA
TGTGCCAGTACAATCACAGGCCTCCTCTCCACCCCCCTCTATGGCTACACCTTC
CASTITGLLSTPLYGYTF
>TRBV6-1|NA|TRBJ1-5|NA
TGTGCCAGCAGTAGAGGGGAGGATCAGCCCCAGCATTTT
CASSRGEDQPQHF
>TRBV28|TRBD1|TRBJ1-6|few
TGTGCCAGCAGTCCCGACAGGGTCTCACCCCTCCACTTT
CASSPDRVSPLHF
>TRBV10-3|NA|TRBJ2-7|NA
TGTGCCATCAGTGCTACCGTCGAGCAGTACTTC
CAISATVEQYF
>TRBV7-3|NA|TRBJ1-4|NA
TGTGCCAGCAGCCTCCTCCCGGGGACTAATGAAAAACTGTTTTTT
CASSLLPGTNEKLFF
>TRBV18|TRBD1|TRBJ1-4|NA
TGTGCCAGCTCACCTCAGGGGGCGCGCCCTATAAGCGAAAAACTGTTTTTT
CASSPQGARPISEKLFF
>TRBV7-9|NA|TRBJ1-2|NA
TGTGCCAGCAGCTTGGGGGCCGGGAACTATGGCTACACCTTC
CASSLGAGNYGYTF
>TRBV5-6|NA|TRBJ2-5|NA
TGTGCCAGCAGCTTTCGGGTTCTAAAGACCCAGTACTTC
CASSFRVLKTQYF
>TRBV5-6|TRBD2|TRBJ2-3|NA
TGTGCCAGCAGCTTAGTACTAGCGGAGGGGGGGACAGATACGCAGTATTTT
CASSLVLAEGGTDTQYF
>TRBV7-2|TRBD1|TRBJ1-2|once
TGTGCCAGCAGCGAGGGACAGGGGTCCCATTGGGGCTACACCTTC
CASSEGQGSHWGYTF
>TRBV29-1|TRBD1|TRBJ1-1|NA
TGCAGCGTCGCCTCCGGGACAGGGGGCACTGAAGCTTTCTTT
CSVASGTGGTEAFF
>TRBV19|NA|TRBJ1-3|NA
TGTGCCAGTACCGACGCAAACCGGCGGAACACCATATATTTT
CASTDANRRNTIYF
>TRBV7-8|TRBD2|TRBJ2-7|once
TGTGCCAGCAGCTTAGGACTAGCGGGAGCCTACGAGCAGTACTTC
CASSLGLAGAYEQYF
>TRBV4-3|TRBD1|TRBJ1-1|few
TGCGCCAGCAGCCAAGCCCCGCTGACAGGGGGCACTGAAGCTTTCTTT
CASSQAPLTGGTEAFF
>TRBV13|NA|TRBJ2-2|NA
TGTGCCAGCAGCTTAGATGAGTTTGGGACTTTCCAGGGGGAGCTGTTTTTT
CASSLDEFGTFQGELFF
>TRBV30|NA|TRBJ2-7|NA
TGTGCCTGGAGTGTCTGGGGGCTATCCTACGAGCAGTACTTC
CAWSVWGLSYEQYF
>TRBV14|NA|TRBJ2-7|few
TGTGCCAGCAGCCAAGGCTTGCGAATCTCCTACGAGCAGTACTTC
CASSQGLRISYEQYF
>TRBV19|NA|TRBJ1-5|NA
TGTGCCAGTAGAAAAGAGACCCGGGACACCGGGTACCAGCCCCAGCATTTT
CASRKETRDTGYQPQHF
>TRBV30|NA|TRBJ1-4|NA
TGTGCCTGGAGTCGTCAGGGAGGCGAAAAACTGTTTTTT
CAWSRQGGEKLFF
>TRBV10-3|TRBD1|TRBJ2-5|NA
TGTGCCACCCGGGACAGACAAGAGACCCAGTACTTC
CATRDRQETQYF
>TRBV7-2|TRBD1|TRBJ1-2|NA
TGTGCCAGCAGCTTAGGACAGGGAGTTGAGGGTATCGGCTACACCTTC
CASSLGQGVEGIGYTF
>TRBV7-8|NA|TRBJ2-5|once
TGTGCCAGCAGCTTTAAGCTACAGAGTGAAGAGACCCAGTACTTC
CASSFKLQSEETQYF
>TRBV10-3|NA|TRBJ1-1|once
TGTGCCATCAGTGATAGGGAAGGGGAATCCCGAGCTTTCTTT
CAISDREGESRAFF
>TRBV10-3|NA|TRBJ1-2|NA
TGTGCCATCAGGGCTTGGTCGGGGGGAGCAGTGGGCTACACCTTC
CAIRAWSGGAVGYTF
>TRBV30|NA|TRBJ1-2|NA
TGTGCCTGGAGCCGAAGAGATCCCTATGGCTACACCTTC
CAWSRRDPYGYTF
>TRBV7-2|NA|TRBJ2-7|once
TGTGCCAGCAGCTTAGTCTCTAGCGATGCGTACGAGCAGTACTTC
CASSLVSSDAYEQYF
>TRBV5-6|NA|TRBJ2-7|NA
TGTGCCAGCAGCTTGTCCGCCCCAGGGGAGCAGTACTTC
CASSLSAPGEQYF
>TRBV9|NA|TRBJ1-1|NA
TGTGCCAGCAGCCTCGGTAAGGGGGTGATGAACACTGAAGCTTTCTTT
CASSLGKGVMNTEAFF
>TRBV7-6|TRBD1|TRBJ2-5|NA
TGTGCCAGCAGCTTAGAGACAGGGTGGGGGGAGACCCAGTACTTC
CASSLETGWGETQYF
>TRBV28|TRBD2|TRBJ2-5|NA
TGTGCCTCAGGTACTAGCGGGAGCCATCAAGAGACCCAGTACTTC
CASGTSGSHQETQYF
>TRBV4-3|NA|TRBJ1-1|NA
TGCGCCAGCAGCCAAGCCCGGACAGTCATGAACACTGAAGCTTTCTTT
CASSQARTVMNTEAFF
>TRBV7-6|NA|TRBJ2-7|NA
TGTGCCAGCAGCTTAGTCTCAGGGGCCCACGAGCAGTACTTC
CASSLVSGAHEQYF
>TRBV4-2|NA|TRBJ1-2|NA
TGTGCCAGCAGCCAAGATCTTGCAGGGGTCGTCTATGGCTACACCTTC
CASSQDLAGVVYGYTF
>TRBV29-1|NA|TRBJ2-1|NA
TGCAGCGTTGAAGGAGACTCCTACAATGAGCAGTTCTTC
CSVEGDSYNEQFF
>TRBV5-4|NA|TRBJ1-1|once
TGTGCCAGCAGCTTGGGGAGGCAGAACACTGAAGCTTTCTTT
CASSLGRQNTEAFF
>TRBV7-6|TRBD2|TRBJ2-1|NA
TGTGCCAGCAGCTTAGATCTCCGGACTAGCGGGAGTAGCGATGAGCAGTTCTTC
CASSLDLRTSGSSDEQFF
>TRBV2|NA|TRBJ1-4|NA
TGTGCCAGCATGAAACCTGACAGTGCAACTAATGAAAAACTGTTTTTT
CASMKPDSATNEKLFF
>TRBV9|TRBD1|TRBJ1-3|NA
TGTGCCAGCAGCTTCTCAGGGGGCAGGACTGGAAACACCATATATTTT
CASSFSGGRTGNTIYF
>TRBV9|NA|TRBJ1-6|NA
TGTGCCAGCAGCGTAGACCCCCGGTCTTCACCCCTCCACTTT
CASSVDPRSSPLHF
>TRBV6-1|TRBD1|TRBJ2-2|NA
TGTGCCAGCAGCGACAGGGTAAACGCCGGGGAGCTGTTTTTT
CASSDRVNAGELFF
>TRBV5-1|NA|TRBJ1-6|few
TGCGCCAGCAGCTCCTCAGGGGAATCACCCCTCCACTTT
CASSSSGESPLHF
>TRBV5-6|NA|TRBJ2-2|NA
TGTGCCAGCAGCTTAAGTGGGGGGGCGCGCACCGGGGAGCTGTTTTTT
CASSLSGGARTGELFF
>TRBV29-1|NA|TRBJ1-3|NA
TGCAGCGTTGGGGAGGGAAACACCATATATTTT
CSVGEGNTIYF
>TRBV19|TRBD1|TRBJ1-4|NA
TGTGCCAGTAGCCCGGACAGGCGGGAAAAACTGTTTTTT
CASSPDRREKLFF
>TRBV5-4|TRBD2|TRBJ2-1|NA
TGTGCCAGCAGCTTAGCGGGGATTGCCTACAATGAGCAGTTCTTC
CASSLAGIAYNEQFF
>TRBV18|TRBD1|TRBJ1-2|NA
TGTGCCAGCTCACCTGACGGACAGGGTGTTGGCTACACCTTC
CASSPDGQGVGYTF
>TRBV5-6|NA|TRBJ2-7|NA
TGTGCCAGCAGCTTGCAGGGCTTTGGGGTCCTTCTCGAGCAGTACTTC
CASSLQGFGVLLEQYF
>TRBV7-3|NA|TRBJ1-2|few
TGTGCCAGCAGCCAGACAGGTTTCGATGGCTACACCTTC
CASSQTGFDGYTF
>TRBV5-1|NA|TRBJ2-3|NA
TGCGCCAGCGCTACGGGAGCGGGTAACACAGATACGCAGTATTTT
CASATGAGNTDTQYF
>TRBV5-6|TRBD2|TRBJ2-2|NA
TGTGCCAGCAGCCCGGCCGGACTAGCTAACACCGGGGAGCTGTTTTTT
CASSPAGLANTGELFF
>TRBV5-1|TRBD1|TRBJ1-1|once
TGCGCCAGCAGCTTGGTTCGGGACAGCTCGAACACTGAAGCTTTCTTT
CASSLVRDSSNTEAFF
>TRBV5-8|NA|TRBJ1-6|NA
TGTGCCAGCAGTTCGCTGTCTAGGAATTCACCCCTCCACTTT
CASSSLSRNSPLHF
>TRBV9|TRBD2|TRBJ2-2|once
TGTGCCAGCAGCGTGCAAATGGGGCGGGGGGGCCTCACCGGGGAGCTGTTTTTT
CASSVQMGRGGLTGELFF
>TRBV15|TRBD2|TRBJ2-7|NA
TGTGCCACCAGCAGAGATCGGGGCGGGAGTTACGAGCAGTACTTC
CATSRDRGGSYEQYF